The 21 T cell receptor beta chains reported below all come from one sample, sequenced in a study of T cells in localized non-small cell lung cancer. The assay was immunoSEQ multiplex PCR, and TCRdb's table has in-frame clones only and misses some. The sample includes around 41,000 clones, roughly nine tenths seen only once; the top ten take more than 6%. This specimen was peripheral blood, taken before any cancer treatment. The receptors derive from a woman between 18 and 55 years old with stage III lung adenocarcinoma.

The chain couples TRBV10-3 to TRBJ2-3; TRBD2 might be the D (5 bases). Deletions cut 4 bases from V and 3 bases from J, with 8 bases between. The CDR3 runs to 13 residues. Looked up from germline, CDR1 is ENHRY and CDR2 is SYGVKD. The CDR3: CAISGTQTDTQYF. The CDR3 DNA reads as TGTGCCATCAGTGGGACTCAGACAGATACGCAGTATTTT.

A note on this clone: A read error may account for a junction end that differs from germline. V usage is TRBV27 and J usage is TRBJ1-1; 12 bases map to TRBD1. Germline assignment: CDR1 MNHEY and CDR2 SMNVEV (reference sequence). There are 14 residues in the CDR3. CDR3: CASSFRDRGRELHF. CDR3 nucleotides: TGTGCCAGCAGTTTCCGGGACAGGGGGCGAGAGCTTCACTTT.

The V call is TRBV2, the J call TRBJ1-3, with 8 bases fitting TRBD1. V gave up 11 bases and J gave up 1 base; unmatched junction bases: 16. The CDR3 loop spans 17 amino acids. Per the germline V gene, CDR1 is SNHLY and CDR2 is FYNNEI. The CDR3 DNA reads TGTGCCCGATTCAGCGATCCGGACAGGGCATCTGGAAACACCATATATTTT. Encoded protein: CARFSDPDRASGNTIYF.

The V and J genes are TRBV30 and TRBJ2-1, with 12 bases identical to TRBD2. CDR3 size: 13 residues. The V gene's germline CDR1 is GTSNPN and CDR2 SVGIG (reference sequence). Trimming took 4 bases from V and 7 from J; bases not matched to a gene: 2. CDR3 coding DNA: TGTGCCTGGACTAGCGGGGGGGCAAATGAGCAGTTCTTC. Amino acid sequence: CAWTSGGANEQFF.

The chain couples TRBV5-4 to TRBJ2-5; 7 bases are shared with TRBD1. Trimming removed 3 bases from V and 5 bases from J; junction bases left unmatched: 13. The V gene's germline CDR1 is SGHNT and CDR2 YYREEE (reference sequence). This CDR3 is 16 amino acids long. For the CDR3, the DNA is TGTGCCAGCAGCTCAGGAAAGACAGGGTTGGGGGAGACCCAGTACTTC. Its translation: CASSSGKTGLGETQYF.

This chain links TRBV6-6 with TRBJ1-4; D is unresolved. Trimming took off 2 bases at V and 0 bases at J, with 10 bases between the two ends. CDR1 MNHNY and CDR2 SVGAGI come from the germline V gene (reference sequence). CDR3 length: 16 residues. The CDR3 DNA reads as TGTGCCAGCAGTTACGTTTTTCGAACAACTAATGAAAAACTGTTTTTT. Its protein product is CASSYVFRTTNEKLFF.

V gene TRBV7-3 combines with J gene TRBJ2-2, with 8 positions matching TRBD2. Germline V gene lookup returns CDR1 SGHTA and CDR2 FQGTGA. V shed 5 bases, J shed 4 bases, and the junction held 9 bases outside the gene matches. There are 16 residues in the CDR3. The CDR3 loop reads CASSPSGGPTTGELFF. DNA for the CDR3: TGTGCCAGCAGCCCCTCGGGGGGGCCGACCACCGGGGAGCTGTTTTTT.

The chain couples TRBV7-9 to TRBJ2-7, with no clear D. The CDR3 runs to 12 residues. CDR1 is SEHNR and CDR2 is FQNEAQ in the germline V gene (reference sequence). Trimming removed 3 bases at V and 2 bases at J, with 5 bases between. CDR3 sequence: CASSFVPYEQYF. The CDR3 nucleotides read TGTGCCAGCAGCTTTGTTCCCTACGAGCAGTACTTC.

This clone is classed as medium-sized. This chain connects TRBV29-1 to TRBJ2-7, with 11 bases lining up with TRBD1. The CDR3 contains 15 residues. The trim removed 6 bases at V and 4 bases at J, leaving 11 bases unmatched. Germline-derived CDR1 and CDR2 are SQVTM and ANQGSEA. The DNA for the CDR3 is TGCAGCGTCAACGGACAGGGGGCCGGCTGGTACGAGCAGTACTTC. Protein product: CSVNGQGAGWYEQYF.

The chain has TRBV6-5 and TRBJ1-2, with D perhaps matching TRBD1 (5 bases). Trimming removed 0 bases at V and 3 bases at J, with 11 bases between. CDR3 length equals 15 residues. Germline V gene lookup returns CDR1 MNHEY and CDR2 SVGAGI. CDR3 DNA sequence: TGTGCCAGCAGTTACTCGAAGGGCAGGGACTATGGCTACACCTTC. Amino acids: CASSYSKGRDYGYTF.

The CDR3 spells CASSLYQGGNTEAFF. Written as DNA, the CDR3 is TGTGCCAGCAGCTTATATCAGGGTGGGAACACTGAAGCTTTCTTT. The chain employs TRBV7-9 and TRBJ1-1, with D possibly matching TRBD1 (5 bases). V shed 2 bases and J shed 1 base, with 11 bases lying between them. The germline V gene encodes CDR1 SEHNR and CDR2 FQNEAQ (reference sequence). This CDR3 is built from 15 residues.

V and J are TRBV2 and TRBJ2-3; 8 bases line up with TRBD2. CDR3 length equals 15 residues. The germline gives CDR1 SNHLY, CDR2 FYNNEI. The V and J ends lost 8 bases and 0 bases, in that order; junction bases with no gene match: 7. The CDR3 DNA follows: TGTGCCAGCGGGAGCGGGGGCGCGAGCACAGATACGCAGTATTTT. Its protein product is CASGSGGASTDTQYF.

The gene calls are TRBV11-3 and TRBJ2-1; 9 positions agree with TRBD2. In germline, CDR1 is SGHNT, CDR2 YENEEA. The trim removed 1 base at V and 9 bases at J, leaving 7 bases unmatched. The CDR3 runs to 15 residues. In nucleotides, the CDR3 is TGTGCCAGCAGCTTAGGGTTGCGGGGGGGCTCTGAGCAGTTCTTC. Its protein product is CASSLGLRGGSEQFF.

This sequence joins TRBV27 and TRBJ1-2, with D unresolved. Germline V gene sequence: CDR1 MNHEY, CDR2 SMNVEV (reference sequence). Trimming removed 3 bases at V and 2 bases at J, with 10 bases between. The CDR3 spans 14 residues. CDR3 nucleotides: TGTGCCAGCAGTTTTTTCCCCGGGAACTATGGCTACACCTTC. Residues: CASSFFPGNYGYTF.

The rearrangement links TRBV7-9 to TRBJ2-7; 8 nucleotides line up with TRBD2. Germline assignment: CDR1 SEHNR and CDR2 FQNEAQ (reference sequence). The CDR3 has 14 amino acids. The V segment lost 3 bases and the J segment 5 bases; nucleotides outside the gene matches: 6. Here the CDR3 DNA reads TGTGCCAGCAGCTTTGCGGGGGGCCCCCACGAGCAGTACTTC. This sequence encodes CASSFAGGPHEQYF.

This clone showed up just once. The chain has TRBV29-1 and TRBJ2-5, with 10 bases aligning to TRBD1. Looked up from germline, CDR1 is SQVTM and CDR2 is ANQGSEA. V lost 6 bases, J lost 3 bases, and 7 bases stayed unmatched. The CDR3 length is 14 residues. The CDR3, as DNA: TGCAGCGTCCTATTAGGGACAGGGGAAGAGACCCAGTACTTC. Its translation is CSVLLGTGEETQYF.

This chain uses TRBV5-6 with TRBJ1-1, with D uncertain. V dropped 4 bases and J dropped 4 bases, with 8 bases sitting between them. Germline CDR1 and CDR2: SGHDT and YYEEEE. This CDR3 spans 12 amino acids. CDR3 loop: CASSRGFTEAFF. CDR3 nucleotide sequence: TGTGCCAGCAGCCGGGGTTTCACTGAAGCTTTCTTT.

This chain uses TRBV27 with TRBJ1-1, with unresolved D. Germline CDR1 reads MNHEY; CDR2 reads SMNVEV (reference sequence). There are 13 residues in the CDR3. V lost 6 bases, J lost 1 base, and 9 bases lay in between. In DNA, the CDR3 is TGTGCCAGCAGGGTTTATGGGAACACTGAAGCTTTCTTT. This sequence encodes CASRVYGNTEAFF.

The V and J genes are TRBV19 and TRBJ2-7, with D possibly being TRBD2 (5 bases). The CDR3 totals 16 residues. V was cut by 3 bases and J by 4 bases, with 19 bases left in between. Germline V gene lookup returns CDR1 LNHDA and CDR2 SQIVND (reference sequence). The DNA for the CDR3 is TGTGCCAGTAGTATTTCTACACGACGGGAAAGTTACGAGCAGTACTTC. It yields the protein CASSISTRRESYEQYF.

This clone has a single count. V gene TRBV18 combines with J gene TRBJ1-5; tentatively, D is TRBD1 (6 bases). V lost 3 bases and J 4 bases, leaving 13 bases between the germline ends. CDR1 and CDR2 from the germline V gene are KGHSH and LQKENI. The CDR3 has 15 residues. In nucleotides, the CDR3 is TGTGCCAGCTCACCGGGGGGCACGAGGAATCAGCCCCAGCATTTT. It encodes CASSPGGTRNQPQHF.

The chain links TRBV7-2 to TRBJ1-5; D possibly corresponds to TRBD1 (6 bases). Looked up from germline, CDR1 is SGHTA and CDR2 is FQGNSA. The ends were cut back, 5 bases at V and 4 bases at J, with 12 bases in the middle. The CDR3 sequence is 14 residues long. The DNA of the CDR3 is TGTGCCAGCAGCGAACAGGGTAATAATCAGCCCCAGCATTTT. Translating gives CASSEQGNNQPQHF.